These 21 T cell receptor beta chains were sequenced from one sample in a study of molecular identifiers for immune sequencing clone quantification. TCRdb itself ran the PCR reads through MiXCR, one entry per CDR3 protein. The table has under 600,000 distinct CDR3 sequences, around 25% seen once. Sequenced input: naive CD8+ T cells from blood, with Jurkat cell RNA spiked in. Noted subset: FACS-sorted CD8+CD4-CCR7+CD45RA+ naive T cells. Receptors were obtained from a human donor in good health. Some libraries in this study had Jurkat cell RNA spiked in.

The V call is TRBV7-9, the J call TRBJ2-7; D ambiguous. This CDR3 has 12 amino acids. Trimming stripped 3 bases from V and 5 bases from J, with 8 bases between. The germline gives CDR1 SEHNR, CDR2 FQNEAQ (reference sequence). CDR3 nucleotides: TGTGCCAGCAGCTTCCGTTGGGACGAGCAGTACTTC. It codes for CASSFRWDEQYF.

The chain links TRBV6-2 or TRBV6-3 to TRBJ1-1, with a possible D match to TRBD1 (6 bases). Germline V lookup: CDR1 MNHEY, CDR2 SVGEGT. Trimming took off 2 bases at V and 3 bases at J, with 13 bases between the two ends. This CDR3 has 15 residues. The CDR3 DNA reads TGTGCCAGCAGTTACCCACGGACAGCGGACACTGAAGCTTTCTTT. This codes for CASSYPRTADTEAFF.

This clonotype was counted only a few times. V gene TRBV9 combines with J gene TRBJ2-7, with TRBD2 as a possible D gene (5 bases). Trimming shortened V by 0 bases and J by 5 bases, and 12 bases separated the two germline ends. Germline CDR1 and CDR2: SGDLS and YYNGEE. This CDR3 spans 14 amino acids. CDR3 bases: TGTGCCAGCAGCGTAGATGGTACGGGAAACGAGCAGTACTTC. This sequence encodes CASSVDGTGNEQYF.

This clonotype was counted many times. J is TRBJ2-4 and V is TRBV28, with D possibly matching TRBD2 (5 bases). CDR3 length equals 15 residues. CDR1 MDHEN and CDR2 SYDVKM come from the germline V gene. Trimming took off 2 bases at V and 4 bases at J, with 12 bases between the two ends. For the CDR3, the DNA is TGTGCCAGCAGTTTAGGAGGTCCCTCAAAAAACATTCAGTACTTC. This encodes CASSLGGPSKNIQYF.

This chain joins TRBV7-2 and TRBJ2-1, with D hard to call. Germline V gene data show CDR1 as SGHTA and CDR2 as FQGNSA. V was shortened by 5 bases and J by 8 bases, with 16 bases between the two germline ends. This CDR3 is built from 14 residues. CDR3 sequence reads: CASSLLGLTDEQFF. CDR3 coding DNA: TGTGCCAGCAGCCTCTTAGGGCTGACGGATGAGCAGTTCTTC.

This clonotype occurred a few times. The rearrangement uses TRBV4-3 and TRBJ1-1, with D possibly being TRBD1 (5 bases). Germline assignment: CDR1 LGHNA and CDR2 YSLEER. The CDR3 runs 15 residues. The V end lost 6 bases, the J end lost 6 bases, and 20 bases lay between the germline ends. Here the CDR3 reads CASRGGIGTWSEAFF. The CDR3, as DNA: TGCGCCAGCAGGGGGGGGATTGGGACTTGGTCTGAAGCTTTCTTT.

The J gene is TRBJ2-3, the V gene TRBV28, with D perhaps TRBD1 (6 bases). The germline gives CDR1 MDHEN, CDR2 SYDVKM. V was pared by 6 bases and J by 5 bases, with 21 bases between. The CDR3 is made up of 16 amino acids. The CDR3 DNA follows: TGTGCCAGCAGGAAGCCAGGGGTGGGATCAGGAGATACGCAGTATTTT. Translating it yields CASRKPGVGSGDTQYF.

This clonotype was detected ten times or more. The chain is built from TRBV5-8 and TRBJ2-2; 7 nucleotides match TRBD1. Germline V gene sequence: CDR1 SGHTS, CDR2 YDEGEE. Losses at the gene ends were 3 bases for V and 3 bases for J; bases not matched to a gene: 2. The CDR3 loop spans 14 amino acids. CDR3 protein: CASSWTGDTGELFF. The CDR3 coding sequence is TGTGCCAGCAGCTGGACAGGAGACACCGGGGAGCTGTTTTTT.

J is TRBJ1-1 and V is TRBV7-9; D unclear. The CDR3 consists of 14 residues. Germline loops: CDR1 SEHNR, CDR2 FQNEAQ (reference sequence). V shed 2 bases and J shed 2 bases, with 9 bases lying between them. CDR3 sequence: CASSLNVDNTEAFF. The CDR3 DNA reads as TGTGCCAGCAGCTTAAACGTGGATAACACTGAAGCTTTCTTT.

This clonotype has at least ten counts. The chain uses TRBV5-1 and TRBJ2-7; 7 bases are shared with TRBD1. The CDR3 has 14 residues. Looked up from germline, CDR1 is SGHRS and CDR2 is YFSETQ. V shed 4 bases, J shed 6 bases, and the junction held 10 bases outside the gene matches. The CDR3 DNA reads as TGCGCCAGCAGCCCGATCGGGACAGTCGCCGAGCAGTACTTC. Its protein product is CASSPIGTVAEQYF.

The gene calls are TRBV7-8 and TRBJ2-5; 9 bases are shared with TRBD1. This CDR3 spans 15 amino acids. Germline V lookup: CDR1 SGHVS, CDR2 FQNEAQ. After removal of 2 bases from V and 5 bases from J, the junction contained 6 bases not matched to a gene. The CDR3 DNA follows: TGTGCCAGCAGCTTAAGGGACAGGGTCTCGGAGACCCAGTACTTC. This sequence encodes CASSLRDRVSETQYF.

This clonotype came up a few times. In DNA form, the CDR3 reads TGTGCCAGCAGCTTAATGCGGGAGAGGGACGGGGAGCTGTTTTTT. Translated: CASSLMRERDGELFF. The chain carries TRBV7-9 and TRBJ2-2; 7 bases fit TRBD2. From germline, CDR1 is SEHNR and CDR2 FQNEAQ (reference sequence). This CDR3 is built from 15 residues. Trimming cost V 2 bases and J 7 bases; bases outside gene matches: 7. The entire variable domain, with the rest obtained from reference TRBV7-9 and TRBJ2-2, is as follows: DTGVSQNPRHKITKRGQNVTFRCDPISEHNRLYWYRQTLGQGPEFLTYFQNEAQLEKSRLLSDRFSAERPKGSFSTLEIQRTEQGDSAMYLCASSLMRERDGELFFGEGSRLTVL.

With regard to this clonotype: As the CDR3 is not closed by the conserved phenylalanine or tryptophan, this likely results from a read error. The chain joins TRBV6-1 to TRBJ2-3, with 9 bases aligning to TRBD1. Trimming removed 5 bases from V and 3 bases from J; junction bases left unmatched: 6. The CDR3 consists of 15 residues. CDR1 is MNHNS and CDR2 is SASEGT in the germline V gene. CDR3 region: CASSPSGQGTDTQYS. CDR3 nucleotide sequence: TGTGCCAGCAGTCCATCCGGACAGGGGACAGATACGCAGTATTCT.

Note on this clonotype: This may come from a read error, since a much larger clone is one base off. The chain carries TRBV7-8 and TRBJ1-4, with D hard to call. This CDR3 has 14 residues. Trimming pared 5 bases from V and 8 bases from J, leaving 15 bases between. Germline lookup yields CDR1 SGHVS and CDR2 FQNEAQ. CDR3 residues: CASSQWTGREKLFF. As DNA, the CDR3 is TGTGCCAGCAGCCAATGGACGGGAAGGGAAAAACTGTTTTTT.

This clonotype was detected a few times. The V call is TRBV7-9, the J call TRBJ1-3; D uncertain. CDR3 length equals 13 residues. Germline values: CDR1 SEHNR, CDR2 FQNEAQ (reference sequence). CDR3 DNA: TGTGCTAGTAATACTCCCTCTGGAAACACCATATATTTT. It translates to CASNTPSGNTIYF.

As concerns this clonotype: The junction departs from germline at one end; a sequencing error may be responsible. The V and J genes are TRBV6-2 or TRBV6-3 and TRBJ2-4; 8 nucleotides match TRBD1. The CDR3 is 16 residues long. Germline loops: CDR1 MNHEY, CDR2 SVGEGT. The CDR3 here is CAGSYPEPGTGLIQYF. The CDR3 DNA sequence: TGTGCCGGCAGTTACCCCGAGCCCGGGACAGGCCTTATTCAGTACTTC.

V gene TRBV9 combines with J gene TRBJ2-3; D is unresolved. V shed 4 bases and J shed 2 bases, with 8 bases lying between them. This CDR3 region has 13 residues. Germline lookup yields CDR1 SGDLS and CDR2 YYNGEE. CDR3 residues: CASSFGNTDTQYF. The DNA for the CDR3 is TGTGCCAGCAGCTTTGGGAACACAGATACGCAGTATTTT.

Concerning this clonotype: This could be a read error, since a much larger clone is one nucleotide away. The chain combines TRBV12-3 or TRBV12-4 with TRBJ1-5; no clear D gene. The CDR3 totals 16 residues. CDR3 protein: CASSPARQSINQLQHF. The CDR3, as DNA: TGTGCCAGCAGTCCCGCTCGGCAGTCGATTAATCAGCTCCAGCATTTT.

This clonotype was picked up many times. The chain couples TRBV2 to TRBJ1-4, with 8 bases matching TRBD1. Germline V lookup: CDR1 SNHLY, CDR2 FYNNEI. The CDR3 runs 12 residues. V gave up 8 bases and J gave up 4 bases; unmatched junction bases: 0. CDR3 residues: CASGQGNEKLFF. The CDR3, as DNA: TGTGCCAGCGGACAGGGTAATGAAAAACTGTTTTTT.

The sample holds a few counts of this clonotype. The chain couples TRBV20-1 to TRBJ2-4; 10 bases line up with TRBD1. Unmatched junction bases numbered 9, after V lost 5 bases and J lost 8 bases. Germline loops: CDR1 DFQATT, CDR2 SNEGSKA (reference sequence). The CDR3 sequence is 14 residues long. CDR3 amino acids: CSAWTGGWEDIQYF. The DNA of the CDR3 is TGCAGTGCTTGGACAGGGGGTTGGGAGGACATTCAGTACTTC.

Of note for this clonotype: Being one base from a much bigger clone, this may be a read error. This sequence joins TRBV4-1 and TRBJ1-3; TRBD1 matches 7 bases. Trimming removed 1 base from V and 2 bases from J; junction bases left unmatched: 2. CDR1 and CDR2 (germline): MGHRA, YSYEKL. This CDR3 spans 15 amino acids. DNA of the CDR3: TGCGCCAGCAGCCAAGTAGGGGGCCCTGGAAACACCATATATTTT. Amino acid sequence: CASSQVGGPGNTIYF.